This entry features one T cell receptor (beta chain) sequence. This clonotype is regarded as medium-sized (0.01 to 0.1%). Its cognate antigen has yet to be identified. No much larger clone is present one base from it, and per-base qualities are unavailable. This beta chain is an off-target read within a library intended for alpha chains, so its frequency means little. Library method: 5' RACE. Instrument used: NextSeq 500. In the TCR library protocol, a unique molecular identifier was attached to each TCR cDNA molecule so that PCR and sequencing errors could be corrected. The source study handled its data this way. Decombinator tools were used for TCR identification, UMI-based error correction and CDR3 extraction. Expanded TCRs were defined as those above a frequency of 2 per 1,000, corresponding to the top 1% of the tumor frequency distribution. Expanded tumor TCRs were classed as regional if statistically deemed absent (corrected P<0.05) from at least one tumor region, otherwise ubiquitous. Rényi diversity was computed with the R vegan package after subsampling each repertoire 100 times to 5,000 TCRs. CDR3 similarity networks were built from amino acid triplet string-kernel similarity, with CDR3s being connected when pairwise similarity was above 0.82. The raw public data were reprocessed by TCRdb itself: fastp quality trimming at Q25, MiXCR clonotype calling, in-frame beta chains only. Records with the same CDR3 protein are collapsed into one entry carrying the most frequent genes and DNA. For this entry, the V and J calls and clone size follow TCRdb and not the study's own pipeline. This sample holds some 9,500 distinct CDR3 sequences; around 15% were observed only once. The ten largest clonotypes hold over 11% of the sample.

These data belong to a study of spatial heterogeneity in lung cancer (dated by TCRdb to about 2019). For the wider study: Beta-chain transcripts were consistently detected in greater numbers than alpha-chain transcripts, which likely reflects a higher abundance of beta-chain transcripts. In tumor regions, TCR transcript counts showed a strong correlation with a T cell transcriptional module score derived from matched bulk RNA-seq. In the raw uncorrected reads, each unique combination of TCR and UMI appeared more than ten times on average. The study quantitatively compared TCR alpha and beta repertoires across multiple tumor regions, matched nontumor lung and blood in non-small cell lung cancer. The study linked features of the TCR repertoire to counts of nonsynonymous mutations, which were determined by whole-exome sequencing of tumor tissue. Both alpha and beta chains were TCR-sequenced in hundreds of tumor regions, under 80 matched nontumor lung samples and approximately 50 PBMC samples obtained at surgery. The research as a whole found: The count of ubiquitous expanded TCRs correlated with the count of ubiquitous nonsynonymous mutations, and the count of regional expanded TCRs correlated with the count of regional nonsynonymous mutations. Additional single-cell paired TCR alpha and beta sequencing was considered necessary to confirm, at a functional level, the hypothesis that regional TCRs recognize regional mutations. The tumor nonsynonymous mutation count correlated with the number of expanded alpha and beta TCRs within the tumor. Estimated TCR-seq coverage of tumor T cells was only about 7.4% for alpha chains and roughly 12% for beta chains.

The time point label on this specimen signifies: sample taken at primary tumor resection. Donors were under 95 patients with early-stage, untreated non-small cell lung cancer from the lung TRACERx cohort. TCR sequencing used whole RNA extracted from tumor and nontumor lung tissue, or from cryopreserved PBMC samples, without cell sorting. Patients were selected for TCR sequencing only if sufficient RNA was available from at least two tumor regions. A lung pathologist reviewed the tumor and adjacent nontumor lung specimens before the specimens were selected. This sequence was found in a male donor with early-stage non-small cell lung cancer. Sequencing used lung tumor tissue, obtained at surgery.

The nucleotides read TGTGCCAGCATCCTGGACAGGGCCAGGGACTATGGCTACACCTTC. It specifies CASILDRARDYGYTF. The rearrangement combines TRBV7-2 with TRBJ1-2; 8 middle bases align to TRBD1. The CDR3 goes from the cysteine to the phenylalanine over 15 residues. Just the 45-base CDR3 DNA is kept, in frame starting at base 1. CDR1 and CDR2, per the germline V gene, are SGHTA and FQGNSA. Trimming removed 7 bases from V and 3 bases from J; the gene matches leave 10 bases unexplained.